The rows below give T cell receptor beta chains drawn from one sample of a study of T-cell reconstitution after alpha-beta-depleted transplantation in children. TCRdb re-called the PCR reads through MiXCR, storing one row per CDR3 protein. The sample lists roughly 200,000 distinct CDR3 sequences, approximately 15% occurring once. The input for sequencing was PBMCs from the stem cell graft donor, taken from the stem cell graft. The receptors shown here come from a human donor who donated a stem cell graft to a child with acute lymphoblastic leukemia. The CDR3 runs from the conserved cysteine through the conserved F or W. The D gene is left open where the match is weak. Only part of the rows carry a size: once, few, many, or a class if the clone is expanded.

>TRBD1|many|TRBV5-1|TRBJ1-5
CASSLSGGDRPQHF
TGCGCCAGCAGCTTGTCAGGGGGAGATCGGCCCCAGCATTTT
>TRBD1|many|TRBV5-1|TRBJ2-6
CASSGTGGFSSGANVLTF
TGCGCCAGCAGCGGAACAGGGGGTTTCAGCTCTGGGGCCAACGTCCTGACTTTC
>TRBD2|many|TRBV5-5|TRBJ2-1
CASSLTSGMTNEQFF
TGTGCCAGCAGCTTGACTAGCGGGATGACGAATGAGCAGTTCTTC
>-|many|TRBV7-8|TRBJ2-5
CASRFDSSETQYF
TGTGCCAGCAGATTTGATTCATCGGAGACCCAGTACTTC
>-|many|TRBV20-1|TRBJ2-2
CSARDHVDKTNTGELFF
TGCAGTGCTAGAGATCATGTGGACAAGACGAACACCGGGGAGCTGTTTTTT
>TRBD2|many|TRBV11-3|TRBJ2-1
CASRKREGRNEQFF
TGTGCCAGCAGAAAGCGGGAGGGCCGGAATGAGCAGTTCTTC
>TRBD2|-|TRBV7-2|TRBJ2-1
CASSLAHGLAVNNEQFF
TGTGCCAGCAGCTTAGCGCACGGACTAGCGGTAAACAATGAGCAGTTCTTC
>-|many|TRBV5-1|TRBJ1-1
CASSLEADAEAFF
TGCGCCAGCAGCTTAGAAGCGGACGCTGAAGCTTTCTTT
>-|few|TRBV7-8|TRBJ1-4
CASTKSRGAEKLFF
TGTGCCAGCACTAAATCCAGGGGAGCGGAAAAACTGTTTTTT
>-|few|TRBV18|TRBJ1-1
CASSPRHNTEAFF
TGTGCCAGCTCACCTCGACACAACACTGAAGCTTTCTTT
>TRBD2|many|TRBV20-1|TRBJ2-1
CSARLGLAGVNEQFF
TGCAGTGCTAGATTAGGACTAGCGGGAGTCAATGAGCAGTTCTTC
>-|many|TRBV5-5|TRBJ1-1
CASRFRGFDTEAFF
TGTGCCAGCAGGTTCAGGGGATTTGACACTGAAGCTTTCTTT
>TRBD1|many|TRBV6-1|TRBJ1-1
CAVHRGRYTEAFF
TGTGCCGTACACAGGGGTCGGTACACTGAAGCTTTCTTT